This T cell receptor (beta chain) originates from a study of T cell repertoires in cytomegalovirus infection. TCRdb ran MiXCR on the reads and lists one entry per CDR3 protein. The table shows under 850,000 distinct CDR3 sequences, with around 31% occurring only once. Deletions cut 0 bases from V and 3 bases from J, with 9 bases between. Looked up from germline, CDR1 is SGHNT and CDR2 is YYREEE (reference sequence). The CDR3 spans 14 residues. This clonotype occurred a few times. Antigen: not known. The source was cultured PBMCs, collected from culture after CMV antigen stimulation. The sequence derives from a human donor in good health (CMV status not recorded). Some clones in this sample may be carry-over from other donors' samples. This sequence joins TRBV5-4 and TRBJ1-2, with a tentative D call TRBD1 (5 bases). CDR3 DNA: TGTGCCAGCAGCTTGGAGAGGGACGACTATGGCTACACCTTC. This translates into CASSLERDDYGYTF.